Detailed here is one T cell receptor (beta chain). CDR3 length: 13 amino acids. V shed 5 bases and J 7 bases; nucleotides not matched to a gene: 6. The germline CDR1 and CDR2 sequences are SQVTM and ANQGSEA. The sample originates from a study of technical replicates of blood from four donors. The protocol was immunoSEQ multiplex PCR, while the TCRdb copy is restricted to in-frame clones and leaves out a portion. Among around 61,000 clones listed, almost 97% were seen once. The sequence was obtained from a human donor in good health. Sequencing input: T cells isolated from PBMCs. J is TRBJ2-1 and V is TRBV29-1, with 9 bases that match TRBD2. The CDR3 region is CSVRAGGRNEQFF. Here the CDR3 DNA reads TGCAGCGTTCGGGCGGGAGGGCGGAATGAGCAGTTCTTC.